Sequencing of this TCR beta chain was carried out in a study of T cell responses to AZD1222 COVID-19 vaccine. Pooled together were second doses at about 4 or about 12 weeks. The V end was cut by 4 bases, the J end by 8 bases, with 20 bases between. Germline CDR1 reads SEHNR; CDR2 reads FQNEAQ (reference sequence). CDR3 length: 15 amino acids. TCRdb keeps only in-frame clones here, not all; method: immunoSEQ multiplex PCR. This sample has approximately 200,000 clones, with 85% to 95% found just once. This chain links TRBV7-9 with TRBJ1-2, with D perhaps TRBD1 (5 bases). The specimen comprised peripheral blood, sampled 28 days after the second AZD1222 dose. This TCR was recovered from an adult who received the AZD1222 COVID-19 vaccine. This CDR3 reads CASSSHQGVLSGYTF. In DNA, the CDR3 is TGTGCCAGCAGCTCCCATCAGGGAGTTCTGAGCGGCTACACCTTC. Complete variable domain (other parts from reference TRBV7-9 and TRBJ1-2): DTGVSQNPRHKITKRGQNVTFRCDPISEHNRLYWYRQTLGQGPEFLTYFQNEAQLEKSRLLSDRFSAERPKGSFSTLEIQRTEQGDSAMYLCASSSHQGVLSGYTFGSGTRLTVV.